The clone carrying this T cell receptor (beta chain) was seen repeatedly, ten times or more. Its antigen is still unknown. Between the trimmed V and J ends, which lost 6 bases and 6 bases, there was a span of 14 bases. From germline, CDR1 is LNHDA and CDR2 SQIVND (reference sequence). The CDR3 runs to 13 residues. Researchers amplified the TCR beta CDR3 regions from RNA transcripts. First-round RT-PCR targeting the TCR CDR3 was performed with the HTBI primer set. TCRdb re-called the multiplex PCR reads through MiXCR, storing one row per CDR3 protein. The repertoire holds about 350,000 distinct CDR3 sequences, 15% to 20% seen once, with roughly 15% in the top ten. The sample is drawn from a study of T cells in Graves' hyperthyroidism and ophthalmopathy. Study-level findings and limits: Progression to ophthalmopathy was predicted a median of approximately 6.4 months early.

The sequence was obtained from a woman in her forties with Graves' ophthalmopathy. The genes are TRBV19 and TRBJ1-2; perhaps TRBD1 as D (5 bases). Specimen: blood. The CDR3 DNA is TGTGCCAGTAGATGGGGGGACGGCCATGGCTACACCTTC. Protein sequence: CASRWGDGHGYTF.